This TCR beta chain was captured by sequencing in a study of spatial heterogeneity in lung cancer. For the study at large: Where available, sequencing covered follow-up PBMC samples, taken at a median of about two years after resection. Study-level results: Blood carried ubiquitous expanded tumor TCRs more at resection than follow-up.

TCRdb re-analysed the 5' RACE reads in MiXCR, keeping a single row per CDR3 protein. The repertoire consists of approximately 93,000 distinct CDR3 sequences, with approximately 20% occurring once and the leading ten covering just over 20%. Time point indicated: blood at routine non-recurrence follow-up after resection. This clonotype showed up just a few times. Its antigen remains unknown. This CDR3 spans 17 amino acids. Trimming removed 5 bases from V and 3 bases from J, with 20 bases in between. From germline, CDR1 is SGHTA and CDR2 FQGNSA. This TCR derives from a male donor with early-stage non-small cell lung cancer. Source: PBMCs, taken at follow-up. The chain recombines TRBV7-2 with TRBJ2-1; possibly TRBD2 for D (6 bases). The CDR3 reads CASSEHVSGGFYNEQFF. In DNA form, the CDR3 reads TGTGCCAGCAGCGAACATGTTAGCGGAGGGTTCTACAATGAGCAGTTCTTC.